This TCR beta chain is from a study of OX40 agonist ivuxolimab in advanced cancers. Study at large: Having had anti-PD-1, anti-PD-L1 or anti-CTLA-4 therapy before was allowed, and roughly 38% had some.

Notes on this clone: Its antigen is not identified. Other DNA sequences in this specimen translate into the identical CDR3.

Study-level findings and limits: The CD4+ and CD8+ T cells in the blood had expanded clonally by week 6 at 0.1 to 3.0 mg/kg. The 0.1-3.0 mg/kg partial responders had among the lowest clonal expansion. Fewer expanded clones were found on average in CD4+ than in CD8+ T cells.

Sequencing used immunoSEQ multiplex PCR; TCRdb keeps in-frame clones, though not all of them. The top ten clones hold approximately 20% of a sample with fewer than 30,000 clones, more than 75% of them seen once. CDR3 length: 10 amino acids. Trimming took off 6 bases at V and 3 bases at J, with 3 bases between the two ends. In germline, CDR1 is SNHLY, CDR2 FYNNEI. The clonotype was recovered from an adult with an advanced solid tumor such as melanoma, head and neck, liver or kidney cancer. The sequenced sample was CD4+ or CD8+ T cells sorted from blood, obtained in a trial of the OX40 agonist ivuxolimab. The V gene is TRBV2, the J gene TRBJ2-7, with D unclear. The CDR3 protein is CASRGYEQYF. In nucleotides, the CDR3 is TGTGCCAGCAGGGGCTACGAGCAGTACTTC.